These 17 T cell receptor beta chains share one sample of origin, sequenced in a study of shared clonotypes between healthy human individuals. Produced via immunoSEQ multiplex PCR; TCRdb's table is partial and in-frame only. The table records a few million clones, approximately 95% of them present only once. Sequencing was done on a sample of naive CD4+ T cells from PBMCs. Subset meaning: CD45RA+ positively selected. The origin of the receptors is a man aged 18 to 30 in good health. Some clones in this sample may be carry-over from other donors' samples.

J is TRBJ2-1 and V is TRBV9, with D perhaps TRBD2 (6 bases). The V end lost 4 bases, the J end lost 4 bases, and 21 bases lay between the germline ends. The V gene's germline CDR1 is SGDLS and CDR2 YYNGEE. The CDR3 has 17 residues. The CDR3 reads CASSPPRVAERYNEQFF. CDR3 nucleotides: TGTGCCAGCAGCCCTCCCCGGGTAGCGGAGCGATACAATGAGCAGTTCTTC.

The chain couples TRBV6-4 to TRBJ2-7, with D perhaps given as TRBD1 or TRBD2 (5 bases each). The CDR3 runs to 15 residues. The germline gives CDR1 MRHNA, CDR2 SNTAGT. Trimming cost V 5 bases and J 1 base, with 15 bases left between them. The DNA for the CDR3 is TGTGCCAGCAGTACCCGGGTGGGGGAGTCCTACGAGCAGTACTTC. It translates to CASSTRVGESYEQYF.

This chain links TRBV7-2 with TRBJ2-3, with 7 positions matching TRBD1. The trim removed 1 base at V and 2 bases at J, leaving 6 bases unmatched. Germline lookup yields CDR1 SGHTA and CDR2 FQGNSA. The CDR3 extends over 16 amino acids. The DNA of the CDR3 is TGTGCCAGCAGCTTAGAGGGGGCGCTTCCCACAGATACGCAGTATTTT. Residues: CASSLEGALPTDTQYF.

The V and J genes are TRBV29-1 and TRBJ1-2; D is possibly TRBD1 (5 bases). This CDR3 comprises 14 residues. CDR1 and CDR2 from the germline V gene are SQVTM and ANQGSEA. The ends were cut back, 8 bases at V and 4 bases at J, with 20 bases in the middle. CDR3 sequence reads: CSTRVGGDFYGYTF. CDR3 bases: TGCAGCACTCGGGTCGGAGGGGACTTCTATGGCTACACCTTC.

The chain recombines TRBV7-3 with TRBJ2-1, with 10 bases lining up with TRBD1. This CDR3 spans 15 amino acids. Germline V gene data show CDR1 as SGHTA and CDR2 as FQGTGA. J was trimmed by 5 bases and V by 4 bases; bases with no gene match: 5. CDR3 in amino acids: CASSSTGGRNNEQFF. DNA for the CDR3: TGTGCCAGCAGCTCGACAGGGGGCCGTAACAATGAGCAGTTCTTC. Filled out from reference TRBV7-3 and TRBJ2-1, the complete variable domain reads GAGVSQTPSNKVTEKGKYVELRCDPISGHTALYWYRQSLGQGPEFLIYFQGTGAADDSGLPNDRFFAVRPEGSVSTLKIQRTERGDSAVYLCASSSTGGRNNEQFFGPGTRLTVL.

The gene calls are TRBV15 and TRBJ2-1; D is uncertain. Trimming shortened V by 0 bases and J by 7 bases, and 7 bases separated the two germline ends. This CDR3 has 13 amino acids. Germline CDR1 is LNHNV and CDR2 is YYDKDF (reference sequence). The CDR3 region is CATSRDPSNEQFF. For the CDR3, the DNA is TGTGCCACCAGCAGAGACCCATCAAATGAGCAGTTCTTC.

The chain has TRBV29-1 and TRBJ2-5; maybe TRBD2 (6 bases). The germline V and J ends were trimmed by 2 bases and 2 bases, with 12 bases remaining between them. The CDR3 has 14 residues. The germline gives CDR1 SQVTM, CDR2 ANQGSEA. CDR3 nucleotides: TGCAGCGTTGAATCTCCTAGCGATCAAGAGACCCAGTACTTC. It codes for CSVESPSDQETQYF.

J is TRBJ2-5 and V is TRBV18; 11 bases line up with TRBD2. The J segment lost 4 bases and the V segment lost 1 base, leaving 14 bases of the junction unmatched. Germline V lookup: CDR1 KGHSH, CDR2 LQKENI. The CDR3 spans 19 residues. CDR3 DNA sequence: TGTGCCAGCTCACCACTTCCACAGGGTGCCCTAGCGGGAGGAGAGACCCAGTACTTC. Protein sequence: CASSPLPQGALAGGETQYF.

The J gene is TRBJ1-5, the V gene TRBV10-2; 7 positions agree with TRBD1. Germline V lookup: CDR1 WSHSY, CDR2 SAAADI. CDR3 size: 13 residues. With V trimmed by 4 bases and J by 6 bases, 3 bases remained unmatched. CDR3 nucleotides: TGCGCCAGCAGTGCGACAGGGATTCAGCCCCAGCATTTT. Residues: CASSATGIQPQHF.

V gene TRBV27 combines with J gene TRBJ1-2; weak D call: TRBD1 (5 bases). The CDR3 runs to 15 residues. Trimming took off 6 bases at V and 3 bases at J, with 17 bases between the two ends. Per the germline V gene, CDR1 is MNHEY and CDR2 is SMNVEV (reference sequence). The chain's CDR3 is CASRSTPGTDYGYTF. CDR3 in DNA: TGTGCCAGCAGATCAACCCCCGGGACGGACTATGGCTACACCTTC.

This chain uses TRBV2 with TRBJ1-1; TRBD1 is a possible D gene (5 bases). CDR1 and CDR2 from the germline V gene are SNHLY and FYNNEI. This CDR3 has 16 residues. Deletions cut 6 bases from V and 1 base from J, with 18 bases between. CDR3 amino acids: CASRGYPGRRNTEAFF. The DNA for the CDR3 is TGTGCCAGCAGGGGTTATCCGGGACGGAGGAACACTGAAGCTTTCTTT.

The genes are TRBV28 and TRBJ1-2, with 7 bases fitting TRBD1. The J segment lost 1 base and the V segment lost 8 bases, leaving 7 bases of the junction unmatched. The CDR3 totals 14 residues. Germline assignment: CDR1 MDHEN and CDR2 SYDVKM. The CDR3 loop reads CASSKTGDNYGYTF. The CDR3 bases are TGTGCCAGCTCTAAAACAGGGGATAACTATGGCTACACCTTC.

This sequence joins TRBV5-8 and TRBJ2-1; 7 nucleotides line up with TRBD2. Trimming cost V 4 bases and J 14 bases; bases outside gene matches: 15. The CDR3 runs 14 residues. From germline, CDR1 is SGHTS and CDR2 YDEGEE. DNA for the CDR3: TGTGCCAGCAGCCTCCTGGGGGGGTCAGGGATGAAGTTCTTC. Translating it yields CASSLLGGSGMKFF.

J is TRBJ2-2 and V is TRBV19, with 10 bases that match TRBD1. Germline CDR1 is LNHDA and CDR2 is SQIVND (reference sequence). This CDR3 region has 15 residues. Trimming cost V 7 bases and J 2 bases; bases outside gene matches: 4. The CDR3 sequence is CASIRQGANTGELFF. DNA of the CDR3: TGTGCCAGTATCAGACAGGGGGCAAACACCGGGGAGCTGTTTTTT. The full variable domain, completed using reference TRBV19 and TRBJ2-2, is DGGITQSPKYLFRKEGQNVTLSCEQNLNHDAMYWYRQDPGQGLRLIYYSQIVNDFQKGDIAEGYSVSREKKESFPLTVTSAQKNPTAFYLCASIRQGANTGELFFGEGSRLTVL.

This clone was seen only once. The V call is TRBV11-2, the J call TRBJ2-1; 9 nucleotides match TRBD2. The CDR3 length is 15 residues. Losses at the gene ends were 4 bases for V and 4 bases for J; bases not matched to a gene: 5. Germline-derived CDR1 and CDR2 are SGHAT and FQNNGV. The CDR3 loop is CASSSGLASYNEQFF. CDR3 bases: TGTGCCAGCAGCTCTGGACTAGCGAGTTACAATGAGCAGTTCTTC. The variable domain in full, with the rest retrieved from reference TRBV11-2 and TRBJ2-1, is EAGVAQSPRYKIIEKRQSVAFWCNPISGHATLYWYQQILGQGPKLLIQFQNNGVVDDSQLPKDRFSAERLKGVDSTLKIQPAKLEDSAVYLCASSSGLASYNEQFFGPGTRLTVL.

The chain is built from TRBV30 and TRBJ1-5, with D possibly matching TRBD1 (6 bases). The CDR3 is made up of 15 amino acids. Trimming left V 1 base short and J 3 bases short, with 13 bases between. From germline, CDR1 is GTSNPN and CDR2 SVGIG (reference sequence). The CDR3 loop is CAWSALEGDNQPQHF. CDR3 coding DNA: TGTGCCTGGAGTGCACTCGAGGGGGACAATCAGCCCCAGCATTTT.

This clone was seen a single time. This chain uses TRBV5-1 with TRBJ2-5; possible D gene TRBD1, 5 bases. The CDR3 spans 15 residues. Trimming removed 1 base at V and 4 bases at J, with 14 bases between. Germline V gene lookup returns CDR1 SGHRS and CDR2 YFSETQ. CDR3 loop: CASSLTPSQGETQYF. CDR3 DNA: TGCGCCAGCAGCTTGACCCCCTCGCAGGGAGAGACCCAGTACTTC.